These T cell receptor beta chains were read from a single sample in a study of cytomegalovirus exposure and HLA in healthy donors. Sequencing was performed with immunoSEQ multiplex PCR; in TCRdb, only in-frame clones are kept and a portion is missing. The data hold roughly 90,000 clones, with 82% observed a single time. The sample taken for sequencing was PBMCs. The receptors originated from a man younger than 40 in good health and CMV-seropositive. Each CDR3 is given with its conserved first and last residue. A D gene is named only where the DNA matches it firmly. Size is stated for part of the rows, as once, few or many counts, or as a class when the clone is expanded.

>TRBJ1-5|TRBD1|few|TRBV10-2
TGCGCCAGCAGTGAGTCGAACAGGGGGAATCAGCCCCAGCATTTT
CASSESNRGNQPQHF
>TRBJ2-2|.|.|TRBV25-1
TGTGCCAGCACCACCACAAGGAGCACCGGGGAGCTGTTTTTT
CASTTTRSTGELFF
>TRBJ2-3|.|.|TRBV29-1
TGCAGCGGACGACAGGACTTCCGCACAGATACGCAGTATTTT
CSGRQDFRTDTQYF
>TRBJ2-7|TRBD2|.|TRBV4-1
TGCGCCAGCAGCCATGTGACGGGAGGTAACTACGAGCAGTACTTC
CASSHVTGGNYEQYF
>TRBJ2-7|.|few|TRBV5-1
TGCGCCAGCAGCGGAGGACTCCCCTACGAGCAGTACTTC
CASSGGLPYEQYF
>TRBJ2-7|TRBD2|.|TRBV4-2
TGTGCCAGCAGCCAAGATACGGGACTAGCGGCATCCTACGAGCAGTACTTC
CASSQDTGLAASYEQYF
>TRBJ2-2|.|once|TRBV27
TGTGCCAGCAGCCAGACTGAGGGTGACGGGGAGCTGTTTTTT
CASSQTEGDGELFF
>TRBJ2-1|TRBD1|.|TRBV9
TGTGCCAGCAGCCCGGGACAGGGGGGACTGAGGAATGAGCAGTTCTTC
CASSPGQGGLRNEQFF
>TRBJ2-7|TRBD1|.|TRBV10-3
TGTGCCACTTCCGGGACAGGTGTTTGGCAGTACTTC
CATSGTGVWQYF
>TRBJ1-2|TRBD1|.|TRBV10-3
TGTGCCATCAGTTCGGGACAGACCTACACCTTC
CAISSGQTYTF
>TRBJ2-2|.|.|TRBV11-3
TGTGCCAGCAGCACATATGGGCCCGGGATGAACACCGGGGAGCTGTTTTTT
CASSTYGPGMNTGELFF
>TRBJ2-7|.|.|TRBV5-4
TGTGCCAGCAGCCCTGGGGGCGGGCTGCTCTACGAGCAGTACTTC
CASSPGGGLLYEQYF
>TRBJ1-5|TRBD1|.|TRBV19
TGTGCCAGTAGTATCCGGGACAGAGATCAGCCCCAGCATTTT
CASSIRDRDQPQHF
>TRBJ1-1|.|.|TRBV30
TGTGCCTGGAGCCCGGTAAGGCTGGGCGTCACTGAAGCTTTCTTT
CAWSPVRLGVTEAFF
>TRBJ2-1|.|.|TRBV18
TGTGCCAGCTCACCACCGATAGCGTCTGTAAATGAGCAGTTCTTC
CASSPPIASVNEQFF
>TRBJ1-2|.|.|TRBV2
TGTGCCAGCGTCCCGGACAGTCACCGTGGTGGCTACACCTTC
CASVPDSHRGGYTF
>TRBJ1-2|TRBD1|few|TRBV10-3
TGTGCCGCCTCGACAGGGGGCTACTATGGCTACACCTTC
CAASTGGYYGYTF
>TRBJ2-1|.|.|TRBV5-5
TGTGCCAGCAGCTTAGGACTCTTCTACAATGAGCAGTTCTTC
CASSLGLFYNEQFF
>TRBJ2-1|.|.|TRBV28
TGTGCCAGCACCTACCGAGAAATGCGGTTCTTC
CASTYREMRFF
>TRBJ2-4|.|.|TRBV2
TGTGCCAGTGGGGCCAGAAACATTCAGTACTTC
CASGARNIQYF
>TRBJ1-1|.|few|TRBV28
TGTGCCAGCAGTTTAGTCAGGGCGAACACTGAAGCTTTCTTT
CASSLVRANTEAFF
>TRBJ2-7|TRBD2|.|TRBV7-2
TGTGCCAGCAGCTTAGGACTAGCGGGTTACGAGCAGTACTTC
CASSLGLAGYEQYF
>TRBJ2-3|TRBD2|.|TRBV7-8
TGTGCCAGCAGCTTCGGGACTAGCGGAATTAGCACAGATACGCAGTATTTT
CASSFGTSGISTDTQYF